These 29 T cell receptor beta chains were sequenced from one sample in a study of T cells in Graves' hyperthyroidism and ophthalmopathy. The investigators amplified TCR beta CDR3 regions from RNA transcripts. Using the HTBI primer set, a first-round RT-PCR was run on the TCR CDR3. A single record per CDR3 protein comes from TCRdb applying MiXCR to the multiplex PCR reads. The data show under 400,000 distinct CDR3 sequences, around 15% seen once. Sequencing used blood. The receptor source for this set is a woman aged 55 to 70 with Graves' ophthalmopathy.

The chain employs TRBV4-1 and TRBJ1-6; D remains unclear. The CDR3 has 12 amino acids. V was cut by 4 bases and J by 8 bases, with 6 bases left in between. CDR1 and CDR2 (germline): MGHRA, YSYEKL. CDR3 in DNA: TGCGCCAGCAGCCCCCCGTATTCACCCCTCCACTTT. Protein: CASSPPYSPLHF.

This clonotype was recorded at least ten times. V usage is TRBV28 and J usage is TRBJ2-7; TRBD1 is a possible D gene (5 bases). Trimming removed 5 bases from V and 2 bases from J, with 10 bases in between. Germline CDR1 is MDHEN and CDR2 is SYDVKM. The CDR3 length is 13 residues. The CDR3 DNA sequence: TGTGCCAGCAGTCTGGGGCCCGCCTACGAGCAGTACTTC. Protein product: CASSLGPAYEQYF.

This clonotype was recorded many times. The genes are TRBV7-8 and TRBJ2-1; D gene ambiguous. V lost 2 bases and J lost 7, with 15 bases in between. The CDR3 sequence is 15 residues long. The germline V gene encodes CDR1 SGHVS and CDR2 FQNEAQ. The CDR3 coding sequence is TGTGCCAGCAGCTTACCGGTAGGAGTAAGGAATGAGCAGTTCTTC. It is translated as CASSLPVGVRNEQFF.

This clonotype was picked up a small number of times. J is TRBJ2-1 and V is TRBV10-3; D not certain. Germline V gene lookup returns CDR1 ENHRY and CDR2 SYGVKD. CDR3 length: 11 amino acids. The V end was cut by 0 bases, the J end by 9 bases, with 3 bases between. The CDR3 DNA follows: TGTGCCATCAGTGAGTCGGGTGAGCAGTTCTTC. It translates to CAISESGEQFF.

This clonotype was detected ten times or more. The V gene is TRBV28, the J gene TRBJ2-7; TRBD1 matches at 9 bases. The J segment lost 5 bases and the V segment lost 6 bases, leaving 11 bases of the junction unmatched. The CDR3 is 15 residues long. The germline V gene has CDR1 MDHEN and CDR2 SYDVKM. This CDR3 is CASRSTGTGIHEQYF. Written as DNA, the CDR3 is TGTGCCAGCAGATCCACCGGGACAGGGATCCACGAGCAGTACTTC.

The genes are TRBV3-1 and TRBJ2-1; D might be TRBD2 (5 bases). The CDR3 has 15 residues. The ends were cut back, 0 bases at V and 7 bases at J, with 13 bases in the middle. Per the germline V gene, CDR1 is LGHDT and CDR2 is YNNKEL (reference sequence). Here the CDR3 DNA reads TGTGCCAGCAGCCAAGAGCCCGCTCGGGGTAATGAGCAGTTCTTC. It encodes CASSQEPARGNEQFF.

This chain uses TRBV11-2 with TRBJ1-4; D unresolved. V was pared by 0 bases and J by 7 bases, with 12 bases between. The CDR3 runs 15 residues. From germline, CDR1 is SGHAT and CDR2 FQNNGV. The CDR3 protein is CASSLDGSVGEKLFF. The CDR3 DNA sequence: TGTGCCAGCAGCTTAGACGGGTCGGTAGGTGAAAAACTGTTTTTT.

This clonotype was found a few times. The chain employs TRBV6-1 and TRBJ1-1; 11 bases align to TRBD1. Trimming removed 5 bases from V and 5 bases from J; junction bases left unmatched: 7. Germline values: CDR1 MNHNS, CDR2 SASEGT. The CDR3 extends over 15 amino acids. CDR3 sequence: CASSTRDRGKTEAFF. The CDR3 DNA reads TGTGCCAGCAGTACCCGGGACAGGGGGAAGACTGAAGCTTTCTTT.

This clonotype came up many times. The chain employs TRBV6-1 and TRBJ2-5, with 14 bases that match TRBD2. This CDR3 has 16 amino acids. Germline trimming cut 5 bases from V and 4 bases from J; bases unmatched to any gene: 6. CDR1 MNHNS and CDR2 SASEGT come from the germline V gene. CDR3: CASSRSGTSGRETQYF. The CDR3 DNA sequence: TGTGCCAGCAGTCGCTCCGGGACTAGCGGGAGAGAGACCCAGTACTTC.

The sample holds many counts of this clonotype. This chain connects TRBV12-3 or TRBV12-4 to TRBJ2-7, with D possibly TRBD2 on 6 matching bases. The CDR3 is made up of 20 amino acids. The V gene lost 0 bases and the J gene lost 2 bases, with 26 bases spanning the gap. The CDR3 coding sequence is TGTGCCAGCAGTTTAGCGCGTCGGGGCCTAGCGCCTCGGGTCCCCTACGAGCAGTACTTC. It yields the protein CASSLARRGLAPRVPYEQYF.

This clonotype was seen a few times. The chain combines TRBV3-1 with TRBJ1-3; tentatively, D is TRBD1 (5 bases). The CDR3 totals 17 residues. Germline CDR1 reads LGHDT; CDR2 reads YNNKEL (reference sequence). Trimming pared 1 base from V and 0 bases from J, leaving 13 bases between. CDR3 in amino acids: CASSQGRGGNSGNTIYF. For the CDR3, the DNA is TGTGCCAGCAGCCAAGGCCGGGGGGGGAACTCTGGAAACACCATATATTTT.

The chain uses TRBV27 and TRBJ2-7; possible D gene TRBD2, 5 bases. The germline V gene encodes CDR1 MNHEY and CDR2 SMNVEV (reference sequence). The V and J ends lost 5 bases and 9 bases respectively, with 17 bases between them. The CDR3 is 13 residues long. The CDR3 reads CASSSREGIGQYF. CDR3 sequence (DNA): TGTGCCAGCAGTAGCCGTGAGGGTATCGGGCAGTACTTC.

A few counts support this clonotype. The V gene is TRBV12-3 or TRBV12-4, the J gene TRBJ2-2; no clear D gene. CDR3 length: 13 residues. V was cut by 0 bases and J by 8 bases, with 7 bases left in between. The CDR3 reads CASSLARGGELFF. Here the CDR3 DNA reads TGTGCCAGCAGTTTAGCGAGAGGAGGGGAGCTGTTTTTT.

The count of this clonotype is one. This rearrangement joins TRBV19 to TRBJ2-1; 10 bases line up with TRBD2. This CDR3 is 14 amino acids long. Germline V gene lookup returns CDR1 LNHDA and CDR2 SQIVND (reference sequence). V shed 5 bases and J 7 bases; nucleotides not matched to a gene: 5. The CDR3 reads CASSELAGRNEQFF. The CDR3 DNA reads TGTGCCAGTAGTGAACTAGCGGGAAGGAATGAGCAGTTCTTC.

This clonotype came up many times. The chain is built from TRBV15 and TRBJ2-1; TRBD1 matches 10 bases. The CDR3 runs to 15 residues. Trimming removed 3 bases from V and 9 bases from J; junction bases left unmatched: 8. In germline, CDR1 is LNHNV, CDR2 YYDKDF (reference sequence). The CDR3 DNA reads TGTGCCACCAGCAGGGCCGGGACAGGGGTCACTGAGCAGTTCTTC. The encoded protein is CATSRAGTGVTEQFF.

This clonotype has at least ten counts. The chain recombines TRBV6-1 with TRBJ2-1; 9 bases are shared with TRBD2. Per germline, CDR1 MNHNS and CDR2 SASEGT. After removal of 6 bases from V and 5 bases from J, the junction contained 2 bases not matched to a gene. This CDR3 has 13 amino acids. The DNA for the CDR3 is TGTGCCAGCAGGGCTAGCGGGGACAATGAGCAGTTCTTC. Its translation: CASRASGDNEQFF.

This clonotype was counted many times. One junction end does not reproduce the germline sequence, and a read error may be involved. This rearrangement joins TRBV24-1 to TRBJ2-2; D is possibly TRBD1 or TRBD2 (5 bases each). CDR1 and CDR2 (germline): KGHDR, SFDVKD. The length of the CDR3 is 17 residues. For the CDR3, the DNA is TGTGCCACCAGTGATTCGAGGGGCATTAGTAACAGCGGGGAGCTGTTTTTT. Protein sequence: CATSDSRGISNSGELFF.

This clonotype has a handful of counts. The chain links TRBV5-5 to TRBJ2-5; TRBD1 agrees at 8 bases. This CDR3 has 14 amino acids. Germline V lookup: CDR1 SGHKS, CDR2 YYEKEE (reference sequence). Germline trimming cut 4 bases from V and 5 bases from J; bases unmatched to any gene: 7. The CDR3 is CASSQDRGRETQYF. DNA of the CDR3: TGTGCCAGCAGCCAAGACAGGGGACGCGAGACCCAGTACTTC.

V and J are TRBV20-1 and TRBJ2-5; tentative D call: TRBD2 (5 bases). Deletions cut 1 base from V and 4 bases from J, with 13 bases between. The CDR3 is made up of 14 amino acids. CDR1 DFQATT and CDR2 SNEGSKA come from the germline V gene (reference sequence). CDR3 nucleotides: TGCAGTGCTAGAGTCCCAAGACTAAGAGAGACCCAGTACTTC. As protein: CSARVPRLRETQYF.

This clonotype turned up a few times. The CDR3 is CASSIVGRALVSGANVLTF. The CDR3 DNA follows: TGTGCCAGTAGTATAGTTGGCAGGGCTTTGGTCTCTGGGGCCAACGTCCTGACTTTC. The rearrangement uses TRBV19 and TRBJ2-6, with D maybe TRBD1 (5 bases). The CDR3 contains 19 residues. The germline V and J ends were trimmed by 1 base and 0 bases, with 16 bases remaining between them. Germline V gene sequence: CDR1 LNHDA, CDR2 SQIVND (reference sequence).

This clonotype turned up a few times. The rearrangement joins TRBV7-9 to TRBJ1-1; D might be TRBD1 (6 bases). This CDR3 is built from 12 residues. V lost 5 bases and J lost 7, with 11 bases in between. Germline V CDR1 and CDR2: SEHNR, FQNEAQ (reference sequence). The CDR3 loop is CASSPGAGEAFF. CDR3 sequence (DNA): TGTGCCAGCAGCCCAGGGGCAGGTGAAGCTTTCTTT.

This clonotype has ten or more counts. The CDR3 here is CASSQVEGWGGYTF. The DNA for the CDR3 is TGTGCCAGCAGCCAAGTGGAAGGGTGGGGCGGCTACACCTTC. This rearrangement joins TRBV14 to TRBJ1-2; D perhaps matches TRBD1 (5 bases). The CDR3 runs to 14 residues. CDR1 and CDR2 (germline): SGHDN, FVKESK. V was cut by 1 base and J by 8 bases, with 14 bases left in between.

This chain links TRBV5-4 with TRBJ2-2, with 8 bases lining up with TRBD2. The germline V gene has CDR1 SGHNT and CDR2 YYREEE (reference sequence). CDR3 length: 17 amino acids. After removal of 0 bases from V and 1 base from J, the junction contained 5 bases not matched to a gene. CDR3 bases: TGTGCCAGCAGCTTGGCCCGAGCGGGAGTGAACACCGGGGAGCTGTTTTTT. It yields the protein CASSLARAGVNTGELFF. Supplemented by reference TRBV5-4 and TRBJ2-2, the full variable domain reads ETGVTQSPTHLIKTRGQQVTLRCSSQSGHNTVSWYQQALGQGPQFIFQYYREEENGRGNFPPRFSGLQFPNYSSELNVNALELDDSALYLCASSLARAGVNTGELFFGEGSRLTVL.

This clonotype occurred a few times. One junction end does not reproduce the germline sequence, and a read error may be involved. V and J are TRBV6-1 and TRBJ2-4; D possibly corresponds to TRBD2 (7 bases). The CDR3 totals 17 residues. Germline V gene sequence: CDR1 MNHNS, CDR2 SASEGT. The CDR3 nucleotides are TGTGCCATCAGTGACCCCGGGGAGGGGGTAGCCAAAAACATTCAGTACTTC. Protein: CAISDPGEGVAKNIQYF.

This clonotype was recorded at least ten times. This sequence joins TRBV30 and TRBJ1-5; D may be TRBD1 (5 bases). CDR1 is GTSNPN and CDR2 is SVGIG in the germline V gene (reference sequence). This CDR3 spans 15 amino acids. V gave up 2 bases and J gave up 1 base, with 12 bases separating them. The CDR3 DNA reads as TGTGCCTGGAGTCGATCGGGACTGAGCAATCAGCCCCAGCATTTT. Amino acids: CAWSRSGLSNQPQHF.

This clonotype occurred many times. The chain employs TRBV7-8 and TRBJ2-7; 7 nucleotides line up with TRBD2. The germline V gene has CDR1 SGHVS and CDR2 FQNEAQ. V lost 0 bases and J lost 0; bases outside the gene matches: 5. This CDR3 has 16 amino acids. CDR3 sequence reads: CASSLAASGFSYEQYF. The CDR3 nucleotides read TGTGCCAGCAGCTTAGCCGCTAGCGGATTCTCCTACGAGCAGTACTTC. The complete variable domain, with remaining parts taken from reference TRBV7-8 and TRBJ2-7, reads GAGVSQSPRYKVAKRGQDVALRCDPISGHVSLFWYQQALGQGPEFLTYFQNEAQLDKSGLPSDRFFAERPEGSVSTLKIQRTQQEDSAVYLCASSLAASGFSYEQYFGPGTRLTVT.

V usage is TRBV7-9 and J usage is TRBJ2-2; 7 bases line up with TRBD2. Per the germline V gene, CDR1 is SEHNR and CDR2 is FQNEAQ (reference sequence). Germline trimming cut 6 bases from V and 1 base from J; bases unmatched to any gene: 5. The CDR3 is 15 amino acids. CDR3 amino acids: CASSHRGGNTGELFF. CDR3 DNA: TGTGCCAGCAGTCACCGCGGGGGGAACACCGGGGAGCTGTTTTTT.

This clonotype was recorded many times. The genes are TRBV20-1 and TRBJ2-2; D is possibly TRBD1 (7 bases). The germline gives CDR1 DFQATT, CDR2 SNEGSKA (reference sequence). Trimming took 3 bases from V and 5 from J, leaving 16 bases between them. This CDR3 is built from 15 residues. The CDR3 DNA is TGCAGTGCTAGCCGGAGACAGGGAGGAACCGGGGAGCTGTTTTTT. This codes for CSASRRQGGTGELFF.

At least ten counts were recorded for this clonotype. The V call is TRBV7-3, the J call TRBJ2-7; 10 bases fit TRBD1. Unmatched junction bases numbered 7, after V lost 3 bases and J lost 5 bases. The length of the CDR3 is 15 residues. Germline V CDR1 and CDR2: SGHTA, FQGTGA. The CDR3 bases are TGTGCCAGCAGCTTCACCGGGACAGGGGCAGACGAGCAGTACTTC. Protein product: CASSFTGTGADEQYF.